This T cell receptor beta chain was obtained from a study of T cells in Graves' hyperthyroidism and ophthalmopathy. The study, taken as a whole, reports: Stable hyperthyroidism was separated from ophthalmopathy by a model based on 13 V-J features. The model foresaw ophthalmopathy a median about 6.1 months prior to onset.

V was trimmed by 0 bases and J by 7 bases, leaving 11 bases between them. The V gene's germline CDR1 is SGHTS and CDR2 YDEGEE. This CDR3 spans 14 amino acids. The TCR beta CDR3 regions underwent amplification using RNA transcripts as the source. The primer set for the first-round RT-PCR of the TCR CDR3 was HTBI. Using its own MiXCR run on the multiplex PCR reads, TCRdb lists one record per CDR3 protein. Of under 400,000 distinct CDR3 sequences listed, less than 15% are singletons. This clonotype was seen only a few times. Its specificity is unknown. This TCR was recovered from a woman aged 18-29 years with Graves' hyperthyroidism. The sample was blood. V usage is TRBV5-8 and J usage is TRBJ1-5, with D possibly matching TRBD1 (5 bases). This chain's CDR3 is CASSLGSRVQPQHF. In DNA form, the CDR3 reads TGTGCCAGCAGCTTGGGGTCCAGGGTCCAGCCCCAGCATTTT.